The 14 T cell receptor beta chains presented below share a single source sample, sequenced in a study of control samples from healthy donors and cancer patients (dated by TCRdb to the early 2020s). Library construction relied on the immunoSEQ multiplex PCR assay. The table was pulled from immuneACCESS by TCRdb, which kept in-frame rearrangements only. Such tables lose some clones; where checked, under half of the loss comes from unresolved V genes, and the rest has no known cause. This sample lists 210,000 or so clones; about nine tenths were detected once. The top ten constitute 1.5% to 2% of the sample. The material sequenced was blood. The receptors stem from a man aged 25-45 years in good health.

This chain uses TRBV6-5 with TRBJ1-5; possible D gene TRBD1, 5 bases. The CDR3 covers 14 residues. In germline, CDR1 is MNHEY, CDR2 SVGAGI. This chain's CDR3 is CAGGGPYSNQPQHF. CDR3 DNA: TGTGCTGGGGGGGGACCATATAGCAATCAGCCCCAGCATTTT.

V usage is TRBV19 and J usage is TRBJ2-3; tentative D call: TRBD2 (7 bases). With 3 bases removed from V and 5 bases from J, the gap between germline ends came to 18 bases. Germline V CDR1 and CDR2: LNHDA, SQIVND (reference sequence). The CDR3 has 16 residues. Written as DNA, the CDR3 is TGTGCCAGTAGTATTGGGGGGGCAGGGTCAAAAGATACGCAGTATTTT. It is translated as CASSIGGAGSKDTQYF. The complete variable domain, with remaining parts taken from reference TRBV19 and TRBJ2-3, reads DGGITQSPKYLFRKEGQNVTLSCEQNLNHDAMYWYRQDPGQGLRLIYYSQIVNDFQKGDIAEGYSVSREKKESFPLTVTSAQKNPTAFYLCASSIGGAGSKDTQYFGPGTRLTVL.

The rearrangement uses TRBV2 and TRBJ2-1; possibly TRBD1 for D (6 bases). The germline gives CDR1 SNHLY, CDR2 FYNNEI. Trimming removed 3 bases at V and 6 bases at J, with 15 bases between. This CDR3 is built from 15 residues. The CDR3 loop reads CASSESGQPSNEQFF. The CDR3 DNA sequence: TGTGCCAGCAGTGAGTCCGGACAGCCGTCCAATGAGCAGTTCTTC.

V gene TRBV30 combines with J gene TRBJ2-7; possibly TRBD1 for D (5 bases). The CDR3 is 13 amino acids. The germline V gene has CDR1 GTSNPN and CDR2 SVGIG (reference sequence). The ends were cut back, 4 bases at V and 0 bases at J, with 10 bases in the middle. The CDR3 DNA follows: TGTGCCTGGAAGGGGATGGGCTCCTACGAGCAGTACTTC. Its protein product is CAWKGMGSYEQYF.

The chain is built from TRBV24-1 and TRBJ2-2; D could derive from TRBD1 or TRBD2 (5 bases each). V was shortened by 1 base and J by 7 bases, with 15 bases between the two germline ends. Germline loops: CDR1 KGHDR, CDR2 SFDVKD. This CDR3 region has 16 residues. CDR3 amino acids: CATSDLGQGAGGELFF. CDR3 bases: TGTGCCACCAGTGATTTAGGGCAGGGCGCGGGCGGGGAGCTGTTTTTT.

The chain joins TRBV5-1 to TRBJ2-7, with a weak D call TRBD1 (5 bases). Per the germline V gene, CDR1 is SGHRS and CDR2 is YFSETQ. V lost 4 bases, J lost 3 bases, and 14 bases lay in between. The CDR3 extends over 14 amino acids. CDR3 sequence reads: CASSQPDMIYEQYF. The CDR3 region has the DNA TGCGCCAGCAGCCAACCGGACATGATCTACGAGCAGTACTTC.

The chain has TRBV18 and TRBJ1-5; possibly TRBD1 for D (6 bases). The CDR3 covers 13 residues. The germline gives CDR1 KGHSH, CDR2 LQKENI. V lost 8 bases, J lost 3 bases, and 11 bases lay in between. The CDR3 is CASIGGYNQPQHF. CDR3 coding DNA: TGTGCCAGCATAGGGGGATACAATCAGCCCCAGCATTTT.

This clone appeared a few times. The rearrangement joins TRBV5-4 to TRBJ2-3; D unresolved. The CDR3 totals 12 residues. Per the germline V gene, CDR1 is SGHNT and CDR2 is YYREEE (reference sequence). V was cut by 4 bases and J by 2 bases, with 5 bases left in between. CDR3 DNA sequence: TGTGCCAGCAGCGCCCTCACAGATACGCAGTATTTT. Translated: CASSALTDTQYF.

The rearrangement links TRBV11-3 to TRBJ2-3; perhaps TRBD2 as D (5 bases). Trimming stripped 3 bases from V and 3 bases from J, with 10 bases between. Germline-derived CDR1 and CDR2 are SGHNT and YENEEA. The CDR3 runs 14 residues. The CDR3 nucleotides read TGTGCCAGCAGCTTGAGCGGAAAAACAGATACGCAGTATTTT. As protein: CASSLSGKTDTQYF.

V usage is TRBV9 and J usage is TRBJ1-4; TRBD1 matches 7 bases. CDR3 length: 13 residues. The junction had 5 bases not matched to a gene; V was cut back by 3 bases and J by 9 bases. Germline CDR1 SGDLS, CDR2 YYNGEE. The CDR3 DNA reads TGTGCCAGCAGCGCCGGGACAGCAAAAAAACTGTTTTTT. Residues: CASSAGTAKKLFF.

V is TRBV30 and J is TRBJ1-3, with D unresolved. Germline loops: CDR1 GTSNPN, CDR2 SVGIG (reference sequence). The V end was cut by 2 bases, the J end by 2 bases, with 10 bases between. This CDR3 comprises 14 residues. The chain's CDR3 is CAWSKNRAGNTIYF. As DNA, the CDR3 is TGTGCCTGGAGTAAGAACCGAGCTGGAAACACCATATATTTT.

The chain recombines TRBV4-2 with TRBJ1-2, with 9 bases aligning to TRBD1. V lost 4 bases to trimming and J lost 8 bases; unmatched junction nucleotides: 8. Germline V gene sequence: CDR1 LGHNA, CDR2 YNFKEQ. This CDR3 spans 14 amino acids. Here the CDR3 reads CASSRPGQGTGYTF. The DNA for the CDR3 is TGTGCCAGCAGCCGACCGGGACAGGGTACCGGCTACACCTTC.

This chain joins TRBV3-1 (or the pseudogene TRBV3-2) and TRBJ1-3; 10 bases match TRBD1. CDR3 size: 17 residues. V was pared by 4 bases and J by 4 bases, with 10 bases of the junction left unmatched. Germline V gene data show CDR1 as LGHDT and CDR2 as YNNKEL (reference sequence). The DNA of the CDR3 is TGTGCCAGCAGCCCGCCCCCAGGGACAGGGGTCGGAAACACCATATATTTT. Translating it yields CASSPPPGTGVGNTIYF.

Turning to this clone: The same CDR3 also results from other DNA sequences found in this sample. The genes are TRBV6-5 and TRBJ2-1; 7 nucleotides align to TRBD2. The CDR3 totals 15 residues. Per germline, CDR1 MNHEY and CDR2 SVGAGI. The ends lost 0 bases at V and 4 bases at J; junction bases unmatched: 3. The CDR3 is CASSYSTGGYNEQFF. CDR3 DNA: TGTGCCAGCAGTTACTCGACGGGGGGTTACAATGAGCAGTTCTTC.